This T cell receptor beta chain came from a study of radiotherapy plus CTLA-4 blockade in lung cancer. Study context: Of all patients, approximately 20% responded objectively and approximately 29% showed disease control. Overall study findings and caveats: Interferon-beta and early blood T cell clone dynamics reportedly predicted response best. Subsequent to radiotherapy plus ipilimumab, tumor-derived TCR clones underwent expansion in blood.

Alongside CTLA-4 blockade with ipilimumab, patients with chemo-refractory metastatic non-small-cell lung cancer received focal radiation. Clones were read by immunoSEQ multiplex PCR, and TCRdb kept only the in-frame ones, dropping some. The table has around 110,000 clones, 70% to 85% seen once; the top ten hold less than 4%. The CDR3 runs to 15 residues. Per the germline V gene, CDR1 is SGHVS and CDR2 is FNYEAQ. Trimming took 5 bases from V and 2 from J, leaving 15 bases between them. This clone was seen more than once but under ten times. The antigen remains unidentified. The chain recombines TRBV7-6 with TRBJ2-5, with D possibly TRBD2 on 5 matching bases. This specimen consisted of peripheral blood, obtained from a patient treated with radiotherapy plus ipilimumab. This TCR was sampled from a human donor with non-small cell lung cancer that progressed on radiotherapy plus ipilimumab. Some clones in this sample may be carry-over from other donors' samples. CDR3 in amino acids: CASSIRLRRQETQYF. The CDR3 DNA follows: TGTGCCAGCAGCATAAGACTACGACGACAAGAGACCCAGTACTTC.